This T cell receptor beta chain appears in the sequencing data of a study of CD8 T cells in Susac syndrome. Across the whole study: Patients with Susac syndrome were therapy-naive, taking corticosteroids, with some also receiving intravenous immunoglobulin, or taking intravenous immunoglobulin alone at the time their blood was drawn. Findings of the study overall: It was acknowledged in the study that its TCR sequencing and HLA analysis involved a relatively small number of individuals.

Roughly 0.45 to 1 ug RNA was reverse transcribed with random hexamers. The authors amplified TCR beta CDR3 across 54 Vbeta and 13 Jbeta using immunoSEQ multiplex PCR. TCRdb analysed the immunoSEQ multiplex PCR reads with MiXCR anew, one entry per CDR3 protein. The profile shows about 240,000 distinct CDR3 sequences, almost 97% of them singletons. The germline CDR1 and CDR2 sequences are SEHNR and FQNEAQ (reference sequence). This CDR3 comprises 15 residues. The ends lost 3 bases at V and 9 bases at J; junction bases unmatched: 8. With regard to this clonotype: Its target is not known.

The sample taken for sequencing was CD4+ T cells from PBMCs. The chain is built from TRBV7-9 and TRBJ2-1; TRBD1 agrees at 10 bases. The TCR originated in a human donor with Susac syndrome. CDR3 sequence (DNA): TGTGCCAGCAGCTTCAGGGGGACAGGGGAGGGTGAGCAGTTCTTC. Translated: CASSFRGTGEGEQFF. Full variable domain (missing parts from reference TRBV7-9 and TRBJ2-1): DTGVSQNPRHKITKRGQNVTFRCDPISEHNRLYWYRQTLGQGPEFLTYFQNEAQLEKSRLLSDRFSAERPKGSFSTLEIQRTEQGDSAMYLCASSFRGTGEGEQFFGPGTRLTVL.